This T cell receptor (beta chain) stems from a study of cytomegalovirus exposure and HLA in healthy donors (dated by TCRdb to the late 2010s). Study-level background: An earlier analysis of some 620 of the donors reported around 280 Gb of sequence data and about 120 million unique TCR beta sequences obtained from roughly 170 million T cells. About 280 gigabases of sequencing data and around 90 million unique TCR sequences made up an early release that covered nearly 650 HLA-typed donors. Of the 350 to 400 genotyped donors, approximately 82% fell in the genetic ancestry cluster associated with self-reported Caucasian donors. The study aimed to test whether cataloging public T cell receptors could reveal signatures of past pathogen exposure. Using immunosequencing, the study profiled T cell repertoires from 666 subjects and related those repertoires to cytomegalovirus serostatus. Along with the roughly 700-subject first cohort, a separate validation cohort of over 90 different subjects was used. To predict cytomegalovirus infection status, the study combined high-throughput TCR immunosequencing, statistical association of individual TCRs with disease status, and machine learning. To study patterns of TCR occurrence, a later analysis re-analyzed previously published TCR beta repertoires from 550 to 800 donors and added high-resolution HLA genotyping. In the later analysis, no new phenotypic data were used to find candidate immune exposures; instead, reliance was placed on TCR beta sequences and their occurrence across donors. In an earlier analysis of about 590 of the donors, high-throughput TCR beta sequencing was used to judge whether each TCR beta V gene segment behaved as functional or pseudogenic. Donor age, sex, ethnicity and CMV serostatus were collected together with the repertoire data. In a later genetic analysis, genome-wide SNP genotypes for about three fifths of the roughly 670 donors were used, and that subset was treated as a discovery cohort. All discovery cohort repertoires had been generated using a single sequencing platform. Both class I and class II loci were covered by HLA typing, at four-digit resolution. The number of typed donors differed by locus: roughly 629-630 for A, B, C, DRB1 and DQB1; 500 to 550 for DQA1; fewer than 610 for DPA1; and 400 to 480 for DPB1. Five DR-DQ haplotypes were treated as single units for association and clustering because of strong linkage in the cohort. Among some 410 genotyped donors of the cohort, an average of around 240,000 unique TCR beta nucleotide sequences were sequenced per donor, 15% to 20% of them non-productive.

This clone appeared a few times. Its antigen is not yet known. No qualities accompany the bases; no much larger clone lies one base away. Study-level results and caveats: Several of the top co-occurrence clusters appeared to be linked to parvovirus B19, influenza, CMV and Epstein-Barr virus, according to a later analysis. In an earlier analysis of about 550 of the donors, most TCR beta V segments were observed in productive rearrangements about 87% or about 30% of the time, broadly matching IMGT annotations. Because some donors lacked HLA typing at each locus, the association tests relied only on the typed subset. A later analysis found that HLA-associated TCR beta chains were more clonally expanded and had lower generation probabilities than equally common non-associated chains. Presence/absence analyses assumed roughly uniform sequencing depth across donors, an assumption that may not hold. In this cohort, only TCR beta chains were sequenced, and detectable features were limited by the absence of alpha or paired-chain data. While some public TCRs were present in many individuals, most TCR sequences turned up only very rarely across donors. A cluster of highly shared sequence variants was judged likely to represent a technical artifact of the sequencing pipeline. In the study, some 180 TCR beta chains were listed as associated with cytomegalovirus. The 87-base-pair reads could not distinguish some IMGT-functional V segments, including TRBV6-2 and TRBV6-3, so those segments were excluded. For the cohort, immune exposure information was limited to CMV serostatus. In a later analysis, some 17,000 TCR beta sequences were associated with specific HLA alleles at a false discovery rate of 0.05. A later analysis found that most CMV-associated TCR beta chains appeared HLA-restricted, with HLA associations seemingly driven largely by CMV exposure. A later genetic analysis associated a missense DCLRE1C variant with V-gene and J-gene trimming of TCR beta chains, and an independent cohort replicated the association. A few of the identified cytomegalovirus-associated TCR beta chains were confirmed in vitro to be specific for cytomegalovirus antigens. Correlated functional status among segregating V segments might reflect linkage disequilibrium, but an unknown experimental factor could not be ruled out. A later analysis found that TCR association rates varied across HLA loci, with DRB1 alleles showing the most associated TCRs and HLA-C alleles the fewest. The authors suggested that the approach could potentially be generalized to other disease states and immunological phenotypes. The classifier was reported to diagnose cytomegalovirus status with high specificity and sensitivity in both the original and validation cohorts. A further reported finding was that TCR beta sequences accurately predicted the HLA-A and HLA-B alleles for most subjects in the first cohort. A later genetic analysis reported fewer N-insertions in productive TCRs among donors in an Asian-associated ancestry cluster than the roughly 640-donor mean. When HLA alleles, especially DR and DQ, strongly co-occurred, TCR associations were difficult to assign to individual alleles. Roughly 15 rarely observed V segments, including chromosome 9 orphons, were excluded from the earlier analysis of approximately 500 of the donors because counts were too low.

Libraries were made using the immunoSEQ multiplex PCR assay. For the multiplex PCR, a mixture combining 60 forward primers for TCR Vbeta segments and 13 reverse primers for TCR Jbeta segments was used. Amplification of the CDR3 region of rearranged TCR beta genes was performed with a multiplex PCR assay on genomic DNA. On the Illumina HiSeq System, the amplified TCR beta libraries were sequenced as 87-base-pair reads. On the authors' methods: A later analysis counted approximately 74 million unique TCR beta chains across the 700 or so repertoires, and around 12 million of these chains were shared by at least two donors. Raw reads were error-corrected and collapsed into unique sequences by a nearest-neighbor algorithm in which closely related sequences were merged to remove PCR and sequencing errors. V, D and J gene segments were assigned by aligning CDR3 sequences to IMGT reference sequences. For a sequence to be retained, at least a six-nucleotide match to both a V gene segment and a J gene segment was required. A rearrangement was called productive if the CDR3 had no stop codons and remained in frame with V and J, and every other rearrangement was called non-productive. CDR3 was defined by IMGT convention, running from the second conserved V-encoded cysteine to the conserved J-encoded phenylalanine. In an earlier analysis of around 570 of the donors, sequences lacking an unambiguous match to a single V gene segment were excluded. An earlier analysis of several hundred of the donors called V segments functional above 56.7% productive rearrangements and segregating when the between-donor standard deviation exceeded 5%. A statistical classification framework was built to diagnose cytomegalovirus status from the catalog of TCR beta chain sequences. In a later analysis, V and J genes were assigned by comparing TCR nucleotide sequences against IMGT/GENE-DB human TR gene sequences. A later analysis assigned CDR3 sequences and most-parsimonious VDJ recombination scenarios with the TCRdist pipeline. In a later analysis, each TCR beta chain was defined by its CDR3 amino acid sequence together with its V-gene family, and reads without a unique V-gene family were excluded. A later analysis removed several hundred highly shared, low-generation-probability nucleotide sequences to deal with suspected cross-contamination and a sequencing artifact. In a later analysis, a clonal expansion index for each public chain was calculated from normalized within-repertoire ranks of inferred template counts. In a later analysis, generation probabilities were computed with a VDJ recombination model fitted to out-of-frame rearrangements, and the resulting probabilities were checked against IGoR. A later analysis scored TCR-TCR, TCR-HLA and TCR-CMV co-occurrence with hypergeometric tests, applying a repertoire-size bias correction to TCR pairs. False discovery rates were estimated in a later analysis by permuting HLA or CMV assignments 20 times. In a later analysis, co-occurring TCRs were grouped with DBSCAN, and TCRdist sequence similarity was added when clustering was performed within HLA-allele-positive subsets. Co-occurrence clustering excluded repertoires with fewer than 30,000 or more than 120,000 public chains, plus five with anomalous nucleotide sharing. The table comes from immuneACCESS by way of TCRdb, which keeps in-frame sequences with V and J called. Part of the clones is missing from these tables; in studies checked, under half for an unresolved V gene and the rest for unknown reasons. D and trimming come from the DNA, and the V and J calls and clone size come from that table. In this sample the table shows 250,000 to 350,000 clones, approximately 90% of which occur a single time. The ten largest make up less than 4.5% of the sample.

CDR1 and CDR2 are read off the germline V gene as SGDLS and YYNGEE. Including the terminal cysteine and phenylalanine, the CDR3 comprises 13 residues. This entry keeps only the CDR3 DNA: 39 bases, framed from base 1. V is pruned by 5 bases and J by 8 bases, leaving 4 bases of the junction without a gene match. The cohort consisted of some 730 healthy bone marrow donors. Cohort members were all nominally healthy when sampled, although unrecorded immune exposures were likely present. The donor tested CMV seropositive, placing the donor among the roughly 300 seropositive members of the cohort. Every donor gave a peripheral blood sample, and the peripheral blood mononuclear cells from that sample were used for TCR beta sequencing. Genomic DNA was extracted from the blood cell samples with the Qiagen DNeasy Blood Extraction Kit.

Specimen: PBMCs. The clonotype originates from a man in his forties in good health and CMV-seropositive. The V and J segments used are TRBV9 and TRBJ1-4; 9 junctional bases match TRBD1. CDR3 sequence: CASSRTGEEKLFF. The DNA is as follows: TGTGCCAGCAGTCGGACAGGGGAAGAAAAACTGTTTTTT.